This T cell receptor (beta chain) emerged from a study of blood T cell repertoires in COVID-19. Study-wide context: COVID-19 samples from acute and convalescent phases originated in the United States, Italy and Spain. PBMCs, B-cell-depleted T cells, or T cells were the source of the cDNA or gDNA that made up the material.

The CDR3 extends over 10 amino acids. Germline V gives CDR1 GTSNPN, CDR2 SVGIG (reference sequence). V lost 2 bases to trimming and J lost 7 bases, with 5 bases between them. In the study's own analysis: From reference gene primer amplification, estimates of nucleated cell counts were derived. Clones were read by immunoSEQ multiplex PCR, and TCRdb kept only the in-frame ones, dropping some. D and trimming were read from the DNA, whereas the V and J calls and clone size are those reported in that table. The sample consists of 300,000 or so clones, around nine tenths of them appearing once. Sequenced input: peripheral blood. The rearrangement joins TRBV30 to TRBJ1-1; D is ambiguous. The clonotype was recovered from a man between 65 and 85 years old with acute or convalescent COVID-19. The CDR3 nucleotides read TGTGCCTGGAGTCGAGTTGAAGCTTTCTTT. It translates to CAWSRVEAFF. Using reference TRBV30 and TRBJ1-1 for the parts outside the CDR3, the full variable domain is SQTIHQWPATLVQPVGSPLSLECTVEGTSNPNLYWYRQAAGRGLQLLFYSVGIGQISSEVPQNLSASRPQDRQFILSSKKLLLSDSGFYLCAWSRVEAFFGQGTRLTVV.